This TCR beta chain was sequenced in a study of T-cell reconstitution after alpha-beta-depleted transplantation in children. Study-level findings and limits: After one year, T-cell counts and TCRbeta diversity mostly came from new T cells. Some patients' high day-60 TCRbeta diversity was traced to surviving recipient T cells and thymic progenitors. As was reported, about two months after transplant, alpha-beta T cells came from several hundred expanded graft clones.

Preparing the TCRbeta library involved the use of unique molecular identifiers. From the PCR reads, TCRdb called clonotypes with MiXCR, one entry per CDR3 protein. The sample holds under 250,000 distinct CDR3 sequences; under 30% are singletons and the top ten take about 5%. Concerning this clonotype: Its antigen is currently unknown.

The clonotype comes from a female patient between 2 and 10 years old who had a stem cell transplant for congenital amegakaryocytic thrombocytopenia, so the T cells may come from the graft donor. This material consisted of PBMCs, mostly from graft donor cells, taken 360 days after TCRalphabeta/CD19-depleted stem cell transplant.

CDR3 nucleotides: TGCAGTGCTAGTAGGTGGGACACTGAAGCTTTCTTT. As protein: CSASRWDTEAFF. The chain carries TRBV20-1 and TRBJ1-1; D is unresolved. Germline V lookup: CDR1 DFQATT, CDR2 SNEGSKA (reference sequence). CDR3 size: 12 residues. The germline V and J ends were trimmed by 3 bases and 3 bases, with 8 bases remaining between them.